One sample yielded the 26 T cell receptor beta chains listed below, sequenced in a study of blood T cell repertoires in COVID-19. The method was immunoSEQ multiplex PCR; TCRdb's version includes in-frame clones alone and lacks a portion of them. This sample has a few hundred thousand clones, with about 85% found just once. Sequencing was done on a sample of peripheral blood. These receptors all stem from a woman older than 75 with COVID-19, enrolled during active disease.

The sample holds one count of this clone. The chain recombines TRBV24-1 with TRBJ2-5, with TRBD2 matching 9 bases. The germline V gene has CDR1 KGHDR and CDR2 SFDVKD. The CDR3 is 13 residues long. The V and J ends lost 6 bases and 6 bases, in that order; junction bases with no gene match: 4. The CDR3: CATSPSGEKTQYF. CDR3 nucleotide sequence: TGTGCCACCAGTCCTAGCGGGGAAAAGACCCAGTACTTC.

The CDR3 sequence: CASSMGGNTEAFF. The CDR3 DNA is TGTGCCAGTAGTATGGGAGGCAACACTGAAGCTTTCTTT. V and J are TRBV19 and TRBJ1-1, with no clear D. The CDR3 loop spans 13 amino acids. Deletions cut 3 bases from V and 2 bases from J, with 7 bases between. Germline V gene data show CDR1 as LNHDA and CDR2 as SQIVND (reference sequence).

This sequence joins TRBV18 and TRBJ1-6, with 8 bases matching TRBD1. Germline V gene lookup returns CDR1 KGHSH and CDR2 LQKENI. The J segment lost 10 bases and the V segment lost 4 bases, leaving 6 bases of the junction unmatched. The CDR3 totals 14 residues. CDR3 nucleotide sequence: TGTGCCAGCTCACTACAGGGGGGTAGATCACCCCTCCACTTT. As protein: CASSLQGGRSPLHF. The full variable domain, its missing parts supplied by reference TRBV18 and TRBJ1-6, is NAGVMQNPRHLVRRRGQEARLRCSPMKGHSHVYWYRQLPEEGLKFMVYLQKENIIDESGMPKERFSAEFPKEGPSILRIQQVVRGDSAAYFCASSLQGGRSPLHFGNGTRLTVT.

The chain employs TRBV7-2 and TRBJ1-2; a possible D gene is TRBD1 (5 bases). This CDR3 is built from 14 residues. Germline V gives CDR1 SGHTA, CDR2 FQGNSA. Between the trimmed V and J ends, which lost 5 bases and 4 bases, there was a span of 14 bases. CDR3 nucleotides: TGTGCCAGCAGCCAGGACACGCCACCCTATGGCTACACCTTC. The encoded protein is CASSQDTPPYGYTF.

Here the CDR3 DNA reads TGTGCCACCAGCAGAGATCGGGGGACGAGTAGCAATCAGCCCCAGCATTTT. Translating gives CATSRDRGTSSNQPQHF. This chain joins TRBV15 and TRBJ1-5; weak D call: TRBD1 (5 bases). CDR3 length: 17 residues. The V end was cut by 0 bases, the J end by 0 bases, with 12 bases between. The germline V gene has CDR1 LNHNV and CDR2 YYDKDF (reference sequence).

The chain links TRBV19 to TRBJ2-2; the match to TRBD1 covers 9 bases. The CDR3 loop spans 16 amino acids. Germline lookup yields CDR1 LNHDA and CDR2 SQIVND (reference sequence). Trimming removed 6 bases from V and 3 bases from J; junction bases left unmatched: 8. Here the CDR3 reads CASRGQGGGYTGELFF. The CDR3 DNA reads as TGTGCCAGTAGGGGACAGGGAGGGGGGTACACCGGGGAGCTGTTTTTT.

The rearrangement uses TRBV19 and TRBJ1-5, with D possibly matching TRBD1 (5 bases). The V gene's germline CDR1 is LNHDA and CDR2 SQIVND (reference sequence). This CDR3 is built from 14 residues. V was pared by 6 bases and J by 5 bases, with 14 bases between. CDR3 in amino acids: CASSPQGGDQPQHF. The CDR3 bases are TGTGCCAGTAGCCCGCAGGGTGGGGATCAGCCCCAGCATTTT.

A single count supports this clone. The rearrangement joins TRBV28 to TRBJ1-2; D is unclear. The length of the CDR3 is 13 residues. The V end lost 8 bases, the J end lost 6 bases, and 16 bases lay between the germline ends. CDR1 and CDR2 (germline): MDHEN, SYDVKM. CDR3 nucleotides: TGTGCCAGCCTTCAAGCGGGGAGGAATGGCTACACCTTC. It translates to CASLQAGRNGYTF.

This chain uses TRBV19 with TRBJ1-4; D is ambiguous. The CDR3 has 16 residues. V was pared by 6 bases and J by 5 bases, with 19 bases between. Germline V gives CDR1 LNHDA, CDR2 SQIVND (reference sequence). In DNA form, the CDR3 reads TGTGCCAGTAGCCCGCTTGGGGAGATTTCGAATGAAAAACTGTTTTTT. This translates into CASSPLGEISNEKLFF.

This clone has more than one count but fewer than ten. The J gene is TRBJ2-5, the V gene TRBV5-5; D gene ambiguous. The CDR3 runs 14 residues. V gave up 6 bases and J gave up 4 bases, with 16 bases separating them. Germline-derived CDR1 and CDR2 are SGHKS and YYEKEE (reference sequence). The CDR3 DNA sequence: TGTGCCAGCATCGACTTCGGGTATGGAGAGACCCAGTACTTC. The encoded protein is CASIDFGYGETQYF.

The genes are TRBV2 and TRBJ2-1; 10 bases agree with TRBD2. V was clipped by 8 bases and J by 8 bases; unmatched bases: 6. This CDR3 is 13 amino acids long. Germline V gives CDR1 SNHLY, CDR2 FYNNEI. This CDR3 is CASRTSGVDEQFF. CDR3 DNA sequence: TGTGCCAGCCGTACTAGCGGGGTCGATGAGCAGTTCTTC.

The chain's CDR3 is CASSLFGGGYTF. CDR3 DNA sequence: TGTGCCAGCAGTCTTTTTGGGGGCGGCTACACCTTC. This rearrangement joins TRBV6-5 to TRBJ1-2; a possible D gene is TRBD1 (6 bases). Trimming left V 5 bases short and J 8 bases short, with 12 bases between. Germline V lookup: CDR1 MNHEY, CDR2 SVGAGI. This CDR3 contains 12 residues.

The chain is built from TRBV18 and TRBJ2-7; perhaps TRBD1 as D (6 bases). The CDR3 runs to 13 residues. V gave up 5 bases and J gave up 6 bases, with 14 bases separating them. Looked up from germline, CDR1 is KGHSH and CDR2 is LQKENI. CDR3: CASSAKQGVEQYV. DNA for the CDR3: TGTGCCAGCTCAGCGAAACAGGGTGTCGAGCAGTACGTC.

The chain employs TRBV24-1 and TRBJ1-2; D perhaps matches TRBD1 (5 bases). V lost 4 bases and J lost 0, with 11 bases in between. The CDR3 is made up of 15 amino acids. CDR1 KGHDR and CDR2 SFDVKD come from the germline V gene. CDR3 bases: TGTGCCACCAGTGACCCAGGGAAAGCTAACTATGGCTACACCTTC. Translation: CATSDPGKANYGYTF.

This clone has a single count. The V call is TRBV6-6, the J call TRBJ1-6; TRBD1 matches 7 bases. V trimming: 4 bases; J trimming: 7 bases; junction bases outside the gene matches: 7. This CDR3 spans 15 amino acids. Per germline, CDR1 MNHNY and CDR2 SVGAGI (reference sequence). In nucleotides, the CDR3 is TGTGCCAGCAGTTCCGGGACAGTAAGGAATTCACCCCTCCACTTT. Protein: CASSSGTVRNSPLHF.

This chain connects TRBV6-5 to TRBJ2-2; TRBD2 is a possible D gene (5 bases). The CDR3 contains 15 residues. CDR1 and CDR2 (germline): MNHEY, SVGAGI. V gave up 0 bases and J gave up 4 bases, with 9 bases separating them. The CDR3 DNA is TGTGCCAGCAGTTACTCGGAGGTGTTCACCGGGGAGCTGTTTTTT. It is translated as CASSYSEVFTGELFF.

This sequence joins TRBV2 and TRBJ2-2, with D possibly matching TRBD2 (6 bases). The V end lost 11 bases, the J end lost 2 bases, and 21 bases lay between the germline ends. Germline V gene lookup returns CDR1 SNHLY and CDR2 FYNNEI. The CDR3 totals 16 residues. The chain's CDR3 is CALNGGDSFNTGELFF. DNA of the CDR3: TGTGCCCTCAACGGGGGAGACAGCTTTAACACCGGGGAGCTGTTTTTT.

This clone came up once. Written as DNA, the CDR3 is TGTGCCAGCAGCTTAGGCCCAGGGGCCGAGCAGTACTTC. It specifies CASSLGPGAEQYF. This chain links TRBV7-2 with TRBJ2-7, with a tentative D call TRBD1 (6 bases). CDR1 is SGHTA and CDR2 is FQGNSA in the germline V gene. The germline V and J ends were trimmed by 1 base and 6 bases, with 10 bases remaining between them. The CDR3 is 13 amino acids.

This clone was seen only once. This chain uses TRBV28 with TRBJ1-1; 9 bases agree with TRBD1. Unmatched junction bases numbered 11, after V lost 7 bases and J lost 2 bases. The CDR3 has 16 residues. CDR1 is MDHEN, CDR2 SYDVKM, per germline. CDR3 loop: CASTLRTGASNTEAFF. The CDR3 coding sequence is TGTGCCAGCACCTTAAGGACAGGGGCGAGTAACACTGAAGCTTTCTTT. The full variable domain, with the rest looked up from reference TRBV28 and TRBJ1-1, is DVKVTQSSRYLVKRTGEKVFLECVQDMDHENMFWYRQDPGLGLRLIYFSYDVKMKEKGDIPEGYSVSREKKERFSLILESASTNQTSMYLCASTLRTGASNTEAFFGQGTRLTVV.

The chain is built from TRBV9 and TRBJ1-4, with TRBD1 as a possible D gene (5 bases). There are 14 residues in the CDR3. Germline V lookup: CDR1 SGDLS, CDR2 YYNGEE. The germline V and J ends were trimmed by 6 bases and 6 bases, with 15 bases remaining between them. CDR3 region: CASKVGLGDEKLFF. The CDR3, as DNA: TGTGCCAGCAAAGTAGGGTTAGGGGATGAAAAACTGTTTTTT.

The chain uses TRBV18 and TRBJ1-1; D call uncertain. This CDR3 has 11 amino acids. Trimming left V 6 bases short and J 3 bases short, with 5 bases between. Germline-derived CDR1 and CDR2 are KGHSH and LQKENI. Here the CDR3 reads CASSLDTEAFF. In DNA form, the CDR3 reads TGTGCCAGCTCCTTAGACACTGAAGCTTTCTTT.

This clone came up once. The V gene is TRBV14, the J gene TRBJ1-2, with D maybe TRBD1 (6 bases). The V end was cut by 2 bases, the J end by 5 bases, with 12 bases between. From germline, CDR1 is SGHDN and CDR2 FVKESK. The CDR3 has 14 amino acids. The CDR3 DNA is TGTGCCAGCAGCCAAATAAGCACAGGGTATGGCTACACCTTC. Encoded protein: CASSQISTGYGYTF.

Here the CDR3 reads CASTRGDTNTEAFF. CDR3 nucleotide sequence: TGTGCCAGCACTAGAGGGGACACGAACACTGAAGCTTTCTTT. The V gene is TRBV6-5, the J gene TRBJ1-1, with a weak D call TRBD1 (6 bases). Trimming cost V 7 bases and J 1 base, with 13 bases left between them. CDR1 and CDR2 from the germline V gene are MNHEY and SVGAGI. The CDR3 totals 14 residues.

The V and J genes are TRBV6-5 and TRBJ2-1; D possibly corresponds to TRBD2 (5 bases). The V end lost 7 bases, the J end lost 7 bases, and 14 bases lay between the germline ends. This CDR3 is built from 13 residues. Germline CDR1 MNHEY, CDR2 SVGAGI. This CDR3 is CASNLPGSNEQFF. The CDR3 DNA is TGTGCCAGCAACCTACCGGGGTCGAATGAGCAGTTCTTC.

The CDR3 here is CASSSSSGNTIYF. Here the CDR3 DNA reads TGTGCCAGCAGCTCTAGCTCTGGAAACACCATATATTTT. The chain is built from TRBV3-1 (or the pseudogene TRBV3-2) and TRBJ1-3; D remains ambiguous. The CDR3 runs 13 residues. Germline loops: CDR1 LGHDT, CDR2 YNNKEL (reference sequence). V lost 5 bases, J lost 0 bases, and 5 bases lay in between.

The chain recombines TRBV27 with TRBJ1-3; a possible D gene is TRBD1 (6 bases). V was pared by 2 bases and J by 4 bases, with 12 bases between. Germline CDR1 and CDR2: MNHEY and SMNVEV (reference sequence). This CDR3 is 15 amino acids long. This chain's CDR3 is CASSLNRAFGNTIYF. The CDR3 DNA sequence: TGTGCCAGCAGTTTAAACAGGGCCTTCGGAAACACCATATATTTT.